The 24 T cell receptor beta chains presented below share a single source sample, sequenced in a study of cytomegalovirus exposure and HLA in healthy donors. Use of 60 Vbeta and 13 Jbeta primers characterized the PCR. The table came from immunoSEQ multiplex PCR; TCRdb's copy has only in-frame clones and leaves some out. In the table there are about 150,000 clones, 80% of which are singletons. The sequenced sample consisted of PBMCs. These receptors were collected from a man aged 25-40 years in good health and CMV-seropositive.

The rearrangement uses TRBV7-9 and TRBJ2-5; TRBD2 matches at 11 bases. Matching the DNA end better, TRBJ2-7 makes the J call doubtful. Germline V CDR1 and CDR2: SEHNR, FQNEAQ (reference sequence). There are 15 residues in the CDR3. DNA for the CDR3: TGTGCCAGCAGCCGTTTAGCGGGAGGGGGAGACGAGCAGTACTTC. It specifies CASSRLAGGGDEQYF.

V gene TRBV5-1 combines with J gene TRBJ1-1, with D maybe TRBD1 (5 bases). This CDR3 is 14 amino acids long. CDR1 SGHRS and CDR2 YFSETQ come from the germline V gene. V gave up 0 bases and J gave up 1 base, with 7 bases separating them. The CDR3, as DNA: TGCGCCAGCAGCTTGGATACAGGGAACACTGAAGCTTTCTTT. It encodes CASSLDTGNTEAFF.

The V and J genes are TRBV28 and TRBJ1-3; 7 bases line up with TRBD1. The CDR3 runs to 16 residues. The V segment lost 6 bases and the J segment 0 bases; nucleotides outside the gene matches: 8. Germline lookup yields CDR1 MDHEN and CDR2 SYDVKM. The CDR3 nucleotides are TGTGCCAGCAGCCTGGACAGGCAGCACTCTGGAAACACCATATATTTT. It codes for CASSLDRQHSGNTIYF.

A few counts support this clone. This chain uses TRBV4-2 with TRBJ2-5; no clear D gene. Trimming left V 3 bases short and J 4 bases short, with 12 bases between. Germline CDR1 reads LGHNA; CDR2 reads YNFKEQ. CDR3 size: 14 residues. The CDR3 DNA is TGTGCCAGCAGCCAGCCAGCCAGAGGAGAGACCCAGTACTTC. Translation gives CASSQPARGETQYF.

The chain carries TRBV28 and TRBJ2-3; 7 positions agree with TRBD2. J lost 1 base, V lost 2 bases, and 3 bases had no gene match. Germline V CDR1 and CDR2: MDHEN, SYDVKM. This CDR3 has 15 amino acids. CDR3 coding DNA: TGTGCCAGCAGTTTACTAGCGGACCGCACAGATACGCAGTATTTT. Encoded protein: CASSLLADRTDTQYF. The full variable domain, in which reference TRBV28 and TRBJ2-3 provide the parts outside the CDR3, is DVKVTQSSRYLVKRTGEKVFLECVQDMDHENMFWYRQDPGLGLRLIYFSYDVKMKEKGDIPEGYSVSREKKERFSLILESASTNQTSMYLCASSLLADRTDTQYFGPGTRLTVL.

The gene calls are TRBV10-3 and TRBJ1-2, with D uncertain. This CDR3 has 12 residues. With 10 bases removed from V and 6 bases from J, the gap between germline ends came to 15 bases. Germline CDR1 is ENHRY and CDR2 is SYGVKD. DNA of the CDR3: TGTGCCACCAAACGGGAATCTCATGGCTACACCTTC. Amino acids: CATKRESHGYTF.

Worth noting for this clone: One end of the junction does not line up with germline, which may come from a read error. The chain employs TRBV5-1 and TRBJ2-7; tentatively, D is TRBD2 (6 bases). Looked up from germline, CDR1 is SGHRS and CDR2 is YFSETQ. CDR3 size: 15 residues. The CDR3 coding sequence is TGCGCCAACAGCCTGGGGGGTGAGGGTTCCTACGAGCAGTACTTC. This gives the protein CANSLGGEGSYEQYF.

The CDR3 DNA follows: TGTGCCAGCAGTTCCGGGACAGGGGGATGGAACACTGAAGCTTTCTTT. This translates into CASSSGTGGWNTEAFF. The chain uses TRBV27 and TRBJ1-1, with TRBD1 matching over 11 bases. This CDR3 has 16 residues. After removal of 4 bases from V and 1 base from J, the junction contained 5 bases not matched to a gene. CDR1 and CDR2 (germline): MNHEY, SMNVEV (reference sequence).

The chain carries TRBV2 and TRBJ2-7, with a weak D call TRBD1 (6 bases). This CDR3 spans 14 amino acids. The germline V gene has CDR1 SNHLY and CDR2 FYNNEI. With 6 bases removed from V and 3 bases from J, the gap between germline ends came to 15 bases. The CDR3 loop is CASRSGTRVYEQYF. DNA of the CDR3: TGTGCCAGCAGGTCCGGGACAAGAGTCTACGAGCAGTACTTC.

The V call is TRBV4-2, the J call TRBJ2-7; D unclear. The CDR3 length is 13 residues. Germline loops: CDR1 LGHNA, CDR2 YNFKEQ. Trimming removed 2 bases at V and 3 bases at J, with 8 bases between. CDR3 sequence reads: CASSQLISYEQYF. CDR3 nucleotides: TGTGCCAGCAGCCAATTAATCAGCTACGAGCAGTACTTC.

The gene calls are TRBV9 and TRBJ2-7; TRBD2 aligns across 8 bases. Per the germline V gene, CDR1 is SGDLS and CDR2 is YYNGEE. V shed 3 bases, J shed 4 bases, and the junction held 12 bases outside the gene matches. The CDR3 contains 16 residues. CDR3 in amino acids: CASSARSSGSLYEQYF. DNA for the CDR3: TGTGCCAGCAGCGCCCGATCCAGCGGGAGTCTGTACGAGCAGTACTTC.

This clone occurred a few times. Compared with germline, one end of the junction differs, possibly owing to a read error. V gene TRBV7-9 combines with J gene TRBJ2-7; TRBD2 agrees at 8 bases. The CDR3 loop spans 16 amino acids. Germline CDR1 is SEHNR and CDR2 is FQNEAQ (reference sequence). The DNA for the CDR3 is TGTTCCAGCAGCTTAACAAGAGGGACTAGCTCCTACGAGCAGTACTTC. This gives the protein CSSSLTRGTSSYEQYF.

V gene TRBV10-3 combines with J gene TRBJ1-5; D uncertain. The CDR3 spans 14 residues. CDR1 and CDR2 (germline): ENHRY, SYGVKD. Deletions cut 3 bases from V and 0 bases from J, with 6 bases between. The CDR3 sequence is CAISDDISNQPQHF. DNA of the CDR3: TGTGCCATCAGTGATGACATTAGCAATCAGCCCCAGCATTTT.

The genes are TRBV6-7 and TRBJ1-2; TRBD1 matches 10 bases. TRBV6-7 is an ORF, with its function uncertain. The CDR3 runs 14 residues. Unmatched junction bases numbered 2, after V lost 2 bases and J lost 5 bases. The CDR3 loop is CASSYGDRGYGYTF. The CDR3 region has the DNA TGTGCCAGCAGTTACGGGGACAGGGGTTATGGCTACACCTTC.

This clone was seen repeatedly, ten times or more. The chain uses TRBV7-8 and TRBJ1-4; 9 nucleotides agree with TRBD1. The CDR3 contains 16 residues. J was trimmed by 1 base and V by 6 bases; bases with no gene match: 6. Per germline, CDR1 SGHVS and CDR2 FQNEAQ. The chain's CDR3 is CASRPTGGLTNEKLFF. The DNA of the CDR3 is TGTGCCAGCAGACCTACAGGGGGCTTAACTAATGAAAAACTGTTTTTT. The whole variable domain, remainder taken from reference TRBV7-8 and TRBJ1-4, is GAGVSQSPRYKVAKRGQDVALRCDPISGHVSLFWYQQALGQGPEFLTYFQNEAQLDKSGLPSDRFFAERPEGSVSTLKIQRTQQEDSAVYLCASRPTGGLTNEKLFFGSGTQLSVL.

V and J are TRBV7-3 and TRBJ2-1; 8 bases map to TRBD2. Germline loops: CDR1 SGHTA, CDR2 FQGTGA. Unmatched junction bases numbered 5, after V lost 0 bases and J lost 10 bases. There are 14 residues in the CDR3. CDR3 DNA: TGTGCCAGCAGCTTAACTGGGACTAGTAACGAGCAGTTCTTC. Protein: CASSLTGTSNEQFF.

The gene calls are TRBV2 and TRBJ1-2; D unclear. The germline gives CDR1 SNHLY, CDR2 FYNNEI. V dropped 8 bases and J dropped 8 bases, with 12 bases sitting between them. The CDR3 consists of 11 residues. In nucleotides, the CDR3 is TGTGCCAGCCGGGAGGGTAGCGGCTACACCTTC. Translation: CASREGSGYTF.

This rearrangement joins TRBV9 to TRBJ2-7; D may be TRBD1 (6 bases). CDR1 is SGDLS, CDR2 YYNGEE, per germline. V was clipped by 5 bases and J by 2 bases, with 17 bases between them. The CDR3 length is 15 residues. CDR3 DNA: TGTGCCAGCAGGGAACAGGGTTTGGGTCCCTACGAGCAGTACTTC. It codes for CASREQGLGPYEQYF.

The chain uses TRBV28 and TRBJ2-7; TRBD1 is a possible D gene (6 bases). The CDR3 consists of 13 residues. Trimming took off 6 bases at V and 6 bases at J, with 15 bases between the two ends. The germline gives CDR1 MDHEN, CDR2 SYDVKM. Here the CDR3 reads CASRKQGRSEQYF. DNA for the CDR3: TGTGCCAGCAGGAAACAGGGCCGGTCCGAGCAGTACTTC.

This chain links TRBV18 with TRBJ1-3; D not certain. This CDR3 is 14 amino acids long. V dropped 6 bases and J dropped 4 bases, with 13 bases sitting between them. Germline V CDR1 and CDR2: KGHSH, LQKENI. The CDR3 nucleotides read TGTGCCAGCTCGCCATCAACAGAAGGAAACACCATATATTTT. Protein: CASSPSTEGNTIYF.

The chain links TRBV7-9 to TRBJ2-1; tentatively, D is TRBD1 (6 bases). This CDR3 spans 15 amino acids. With 4 bases removed from V and 0 bases from J, the gap between germline ends came to 10 bases. Germline values: CDR1 SEHNR, CDR2 FQNEAQ (reference sequence). The CDR3 loop is CASSSTGLSYNEQFF. CDR3 nucleotide sequence: TGTGCCAGCAGCTCAACAGGGCTCTCCTACAATGAGCAGTTCTTC.

The chain combines TRBV28 with TRBJ1-5, with 9 bases aligning to TRBD1. V gave up 3 bases and J gave up 1 base; unmatched junction bases: 10. The CDR3 loop spans 18 amino acids. Per germline, CDR1 MDHEN and CDR2 SYDVKM. The chain's CDR3 is CASSFRTGAGLSNQPQHF. The CDR3 bases are TGTGCCAGCAGTTTTCGGACAGGGGCCGGGTTGAGCAATCAGCCCCAGCATTTT.

V usage is TRBV11-3 and J usage is TRBJ2-1; TRBD2 is a possible D gene (5 bases). Trimming removed 0 bases at V and 0 bases at J, with 6 bases between. The CDR3 runs to 15 residues. Per germline, CDR1 SGHNT and CDR2 YENEEA. The CDR3 coding sequence is TGTGCCAGCAGCTTAGAAGGGAGCTCCTACAATGAGCAGTTCTTC. Protein sequence: CASSLEGSSYNEQFF.

Here the CDR3 DNA reads TGTGCCAGCAGCTTAAGGGACAAAAAGGTCGGTGGCTACACCTTC. This codes for CASSLRDKKVGGYTF. The rearrangement uses TRBV28 and TRBJ1-2; TRBD1 might be the D (6 bases). From germline, CDR1 is MDHEN and CDR2 SYDVKM. V was pared by 6 bases and J by 7 bases, with 21 bases between. This CDR3 has 15 residues.